This record concerns one T cell receptor (beta chain) sequence. What it binds is not known. Sequencing used immunoSEQ multiplex PCR; TCRdb keeps in-frame clones, though not all of them. The sample has 65,000 to 95,000 clones; 89% are singletons. Trimming took 6 bases from V and 0 from J, leaving 17 bases between them. The CDR3 has 17 residues. Germline V gene data show CDR1 as MDHEN and CDR2 as SYDVKM. This record belongs to a study of PD-1 blockade in classical Hodgkin lymphoma. Whole-study results and caveats: Those achieving complete response showed baseline diversity like newly diagnosed patients. When set against healthy donors, newly diagnosed patients were reported to show lower baseline TCR diversity. Undefined causes, possibly disease activity or prior therapy, underlie the repertoire differences. By C4D1, CD4+ diversity increased significantly, especially in complete responders.

In every patient, relapse followed autologous stem cell transplantation, while exposure to brentuximab vedotin differed. This specimen consisted of peripheral blood mononuclear cells (PBMCs), obtained at baseline. This chain joins TRBV28 and TRBJ1-4; a weak D match, TRBD1 (5 bases). This sequence originates from a human donor with classical Hodgkin lymphoma. The CDR3: CASSKGPRKATNEKLFF. The CDR3, as DNA: TGTGCCAGCAGCAAGGGACCTAGGAAGGCAACTAATGAAAAACTGTTTTTT.